This T cell receptor (beta chain) appears in the sequencing data of a study of T-cell memory formation after mild COVID-19. In its sample, this clonotype was seen many times. TCRalpha and TCRbeta libraries used 5'RACE with constant-segment primers and UMIs. TCRdb re-analysed the 5' RACE reads in MiXCR, keeping a single row per CDR3 protein. The sample lists 450,000 to 650,000 distinct CDR3 sequences; 15% to 20% were seen once. J lost 2 bases, V lost 4 bases, and 3 bases had no gene match. There are 16 residues in the CDR3. The V gene's germline CDR1 is SQVTM and CDR2 ANQGSEA. The sequenced sample was PBMCs or a T cell subset sorted from them (not recorded which). This clonotype was sampled from an adult woman who had mild COVID-19 (a few samples of this study predate the infection). Cell type and time point are not known. The chain combines TRBV29-1 with TRBJ2-1, with 15 bases lining up with TRBD2. The CDR3 loop reads CSVAGLAGGTYNEQFF. The DNA of the CDR3 is TGCAGCGTTGCGGGACTAGCGGGAGGAACCTACAATGAGCAGTTCTTC.